A selection of T cell receptor beta chains follows, all from one sample in a study of T-cell memory formation after mild COVID-19. TCRdb reprocessed the 5' RACE reads via MiXCR and lists one record per CDR3 protein. The sample has about 310,000 distinct CDR3 sequences, around a sixth seen once. Sequencing was carried out using PBMCs or a T cell subset sorted from them (not recorded which). Receptor source: a man aged 18 to 35 who had mild COVID-19 (a few samples of this study predate the infection). Cell type and time point are not known. CDR3s leave out the opening cysteine and the closing phenylalanine or tryptophan. Each record gives: V gene, J gene, CDR3 protein.

>TRBV4-3|TRBJ2-2
ASSQDRTGAVTGELF
>TRBV7-9|TRBJ1-5
ASSPPGHNPQPQH
>TRBV20-1|TRBJ2-7
SAREGGGSYEQY
>TRBV28|TRBJ1-1
ASSLSGNMNTEAF
>TRBV7-2|TRBJ1-2
ASSLTSGRGGYT
>TRBV5-1|TRBJ2-3
ASRRGAGTDTQY
>TRBV4-2|TRBJ2-5
ASSQAQRGDQETQY
>TRBV29-1|TRBJ2-7
SVWTGVVYEQY
>TRBV5-1|TRBJ1-1
ASSGRGGQGTEAF
>TRBV12-3/TRBV12-4|TRBJ1-4
ASRTTGTGRFEKLF
>TRBV7-3|TRBJ2-3
ASSSGLDTQY
>TRBV15|TRBJ1-5
ATSRDIRVGQPQH
>TRBV20-1|TRBJ1-6
SAKDVYGSPLH
>TRBV7-3|TRBJ2-5
ASSRLARETQY
>TRBV20-1|TRBJ2-3
SARRGGADTQY
>TRBV10-3|TRBJ2-4
ASRGTGGRMENIQY
>TRBV20-1|TRBJ2-3
SALGAHGDTQY
>TRBV18|TRBJ2-3
ASSATGGHTDTQY
>TRBV9|TRBJ1-5
ASGKGTQPQH
>TRBV11-2|TRBJ2-2
ACTRGDGELF
>TRBV29-1|TRBJ1-4
SATTGGKKLF
>TRBV11-2|TRBJ2-2
ASSPPTSVTGELF
>TRBV9|TRBJ2-1
ASSGRRSSYNEQF
>TRBV7-9|TRBJ2-1
ASSLERSRLGNNEQF
>TRBV3-1|TRBJ1-1
ASSQDEFGKAF
>TRBV4-2|TRBJ2-5
ASSQVRGETQY
>TRBV3-1|TRBJ2-6
ASSLSDGANVLT
>TRBV5-8|TRBJ2-5
ASSWGVRGSAETQY
>TRBV4-1|TRBJ2-5
ASSQFPAKETQY
>TRBV21-1|TRBJ2-7
ASSNRDEQY
>TRBV6-5|TRBJ1-6
ASSYTAPNSPLH
>TRBV10-3|TRBJ2-3
AISDPGGTDTQY